This TCR beta chain was observed in a study of CD8 T cells in Susac syndrome. Sequencing targeted TCR beta in blood CD8+ and CD4+ T cells. Treatment-naive patients with stable or active relapsing-remitting disease served as multiple sclerosis controls. TEMRA cells were FACS-enriched, and CD8+ and CD4+ T cells were isolated negatively. With random hexamers, reverse transcription was performed on about 0.5 to 1 ug of RNA. The TCR beta CDR3 was amplified by immunoSEQ multiplex PCR across 54 Vbeta, 13 Jbeta. MiXCR, applied by TCRdb to the immunoSEQ multiplex PCR reads, yields one record per CDR3 protein. The sample consists of about 300,000 distinct CDR3 sequences, about 91% of them appearing once. The CDR3 is 15 residues long. V shed 1 base and J shed 6 bases, with 13 bases lying between them. The germline gives CDR1 KGHSH, CDR2 LQKENI.

This clonotype was obtained from a human donor with multiple sclerosis. What was sequenced was CD8+ T cells from PBMCs. J is TRBJ2-1 and V is TRBV18; D not certain. CDR3 in amino acids: CASSPQPLGANEQFF. CDR3 in DNA: TGTGCCAGCTCACCACAGCCCCTTGGCGCCAATGAGCAGTTCTTC.